Below are 3 T cell receptor beta chains sequenced from a single sample in a study of beta chain features in type 1 diabetes. The authors reverse transcribed all of the isolated RNA, so sequencing captured expressed TCRB transcripts. This table comes from immunoSEQ multiplex PCR, and its TCRdb copy is limited to in-frame clones, with some not included. The data contain 240,000 or so clones, roughly 14% of them singletons. Study results and caveats: Moderately but significantly shorter TCRB CDR3s were found in Type 1 diabetes patients in all four CD4+ subsets.

Their specific antigens are unknown. The specimen was naive CD4+ T cells from blood. Receptors were obtained from a man younger than 40 with type 1 diabetes.

The chain recombines TRBV9 with TRBJ2-2; TRBD1 might be the D (6 bases). Trimming took off 5 bases at V and 4 bases at J, with 15 bases between the two ends. The CDR3 has 15 amino acids. Germline CDR1 is SGDLS and CDR2 is YYNGEE. This chain's CDR3 is CASSLGQWVTGELFF. In nucleotides, the CDR3 is TGTGCCAGCAGTCTAGGACAGTGGGTCACCGGGGAGCTGTTTTTT.

The V gene is TRBV7-2, the J gene TRBJ2-5, with TRBD1 as a possible D gene (6 bases). CDR1 is SGHTA and CDR2 is FQGNSA in the germline V gene. Between the trimmed V and J ends, which lost 3 bases and 1 base, there was a span of 9 bases. CDR3 size: 14 residues. CDR3: CASSFAGAQETQYF. In DNA form, the CDR3 reads TGTGCCAGCAGCTTTGCAGGGGCCCAAGAGACCCAGTACTTC.

The chain uses TRBV14 and TRBJ2-7, with D possibly matching TRBD2 (7 bases). The germline V and J ends were trimmed by 1 base and 2 bases, with 15 bases remaining between them. Germline CDR1 reads SGHDN; CDR2 reads FVKESK. The CDR3 loop spans 16 amino acids. The CDR3 reads CASSQVSAGAPYEQYF. The CDR3 nucleotides are TGTGCCAGCAGCCAAGTCTCGGCGGGGGCCCCCTACGAGCAGTACTTC.